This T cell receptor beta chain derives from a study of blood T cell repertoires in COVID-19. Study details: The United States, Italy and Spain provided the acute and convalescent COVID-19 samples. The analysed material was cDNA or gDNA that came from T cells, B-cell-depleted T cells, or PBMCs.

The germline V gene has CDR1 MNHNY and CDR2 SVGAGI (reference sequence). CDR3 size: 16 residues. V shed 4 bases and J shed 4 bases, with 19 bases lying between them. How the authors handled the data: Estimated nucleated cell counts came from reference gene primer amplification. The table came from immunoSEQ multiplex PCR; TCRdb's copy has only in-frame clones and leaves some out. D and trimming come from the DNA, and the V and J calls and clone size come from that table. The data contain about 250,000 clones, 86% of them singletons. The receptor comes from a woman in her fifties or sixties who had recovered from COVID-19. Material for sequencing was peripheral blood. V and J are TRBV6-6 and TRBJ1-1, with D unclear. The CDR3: CASSFRLSPRGTEAFF. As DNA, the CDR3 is TGTGCCAGCAGTTTCCGTTTGTCCCCCCGAGGCACTGAAGCTTTCTTT.